These T cell receptor beta chains were read from a single sample in a study of T cell repertoires in cytomegalovirus infection. Their target antigens are unknown. Using its own MiXCR run on the reads, TCRdb lists one record per CDR3 protein. The repertoire holds 400,000 to 600,000 distinct CDR3 sequences, roughly 42% seen once, with 35% to 50% in the top ten. The material was cultured PBMCs, obtained from culture after CMV antigen stimulation. Receptors were obtained from a human donor in good health (CMV status not recorded). Some clones in this sample may be carry-over from other donors' samples. Both conserved end residues are part of each CDR3. Each record gives: J gene, V gene, clone size, CDR3 protein. Only part of the rows carry a size: once, few, many, or a class if the clone is expanded.

j_call: TRBJ2-2; v_call: TRBV19; clone_size: -; cdr3_aa: CASKDRGRWAGELFF
j_call: TRBJ2-4; v_call: TRBV19; clone_size: -; cdr3_aa: CASSKQPWQAKNIQYF
j_call: TRBJ2-7; v_call: TRBV4-1; clone_size: -; cdr3_aa: CASSQDRTRVLYEQYF
j_call: TRBJ1-1; v_call: TRBV7-2; clone_size: few; cdr3_aa: CASSRSLNTEAFF
j_call: TRBJ1-2; v_call: TRBV7-2; clone_size: few; cdr3_aa: CASSTIRADYGYTF
j_call: TRBJ2-4; v_call: TRBV29-1; clone_size: -; cdr3_aa: CSVFGENIQYF
j_call: TRBJ1-1; v_call: TRBV7-9; clone_size: many; cdr3_aa: CASSLDGGTEAFF
j_call: TRBJ2-3; v_call: TRBV11-1; clone_size: -; cdr3_aa: CASSSPWDPDRTDTQYF
j_call: TRBJ1-6; v_call: TRBV18; clone_size: -; cdr3_aa: CASSPSGDRSPLHF
j_call: TRBJ2-7; v_call: TRBV6-1; clone_size: -; cdr3_aa: CASSERSFPPPYEQYF
j_call: TRBJ2-5; v_call: TRBV7-2; clone_size: -; cdr3_aa: CASSLPGFQETQYF
j_call: TRBJ1-6; v_call: TRBV7-4; clone_size: -; cdr3_aa: CASGDRKINSPLHF
j_call: TRBJ2-3; v_call: TRBV7-8; clone_size: -; cdr3_aa: CASSKRDLYWATDTQYF
j_call: TRBJ2-1; v_call: TRBV10-3; clone_size: -; cdr3_aa: CAISESRYNEQFF
j_call: TRBJ2-4; v_call: TRBV19; clone_size: -; cdr3_aa: CASSTGPRNIQYF
j_call: TRBJ1-4; v_call: TRBV28; clone_size: -; cdr3_aa: CASSHRGNNEKLFF
j_call: TRBJ2-1; v_call: TRBV6-2/TRBV6-3; clone_size: -; cdr3_aa: CASSYGRGGVSYNEQFF
j_call: TRBJ1-3; v_call: TRBV10-3; clone_size: -; cdr3_aa: CATGRVGDSGNTIYF
j_call: TRBJ1-6; v_call: TRBV4-3; clone_size: -; cdr3_aa: CASSQDGGLNNSPLHF
j_call: TRBJ2-5; v_call: TRBV12-3/TRBV12-4; clone_size: once; cdr3_aa: CASGLAGAEGETQYF
j_call: TRBJ1-3; v_call: TRBV12-3/TRBV12-4; clone_size: -; cdr3_aa: CASRYLGTLEATIYF
j_call: TRBJ2-7; v_call: TRBV19; clone_size: -; cdr3_aa: CASSIYSGSGYEQYF
j_call: TRBJ2-1; v_call: TRBV7-2; clone_size: few; cdr3_aa: CASSSTRGRAPDEQFF
j_call: TRBJ1-3; v_call: TRBV7-6; clone_size: few; cdr3_aa: CASSSRIRAAHGNTIYF
j_call: TRBJ1-1; v_call: TRBV29-1; clone_size: -; cdr3_aa: CSVPQAFF
j_call: TRBJ2-3; v_call: TRBV7-2; clone_size: few; cdr3_aa: CASSITGWYTDTQYF
j_call: TRBJ1-3; v_call: TRBV2; clone_size: -; cdr3_aa: CASRPDSDSGNTIYF
j_call: TRBJ2-3; v_call: TRBV4-1; clone_size: -; cdr3_aa: CASSQDRRVTAQYF
j_call: TRBJ2-2; v_call: TRBV7-2; clone_size: -; cdr3_aa: CASSFYSSGSSGELFF
j_call: TRBJ1-5; v_call: TRBV4-2; clone_size: -; cdr3_aa: CASSQVQGGNQPQHF
j_call: TRBJ2-1; v_call: TRBV20-1; clone_size: -; cdr3_aa: CSAREIETFSYNEQFF
j_call: TRBJ1-1; v_call: TRBV6-1; clone_size: few; cdr3_aa: CASSEALLDYGYTEAFF
j_call: TRBJ1-4; v_call: TRBV7-2; clone_size: few; cdr3_aa: CASSRTAENEKLFF
j_call: TRBJ2-7; v_call: TRBV6-2/TRBV6-3; clone_size: once; cdr3_aa: CASSQIRDEQYF
j_call: TRBJ1-5; v_call: TRBV6-6; clone_size: -; cdr3_aa: CASSSDGSNQPQHF
j_call: TRBJ1-2; v_call: TRBV6-1; clone_size: -; cdr3_aa: CASSAGVDLYGYTF
j_call: TRBJ2-5; v_call: TRBV19; clone_size: -; cdr3_aa: CASRQVAGETQYF
j_call: TRBJ2-5; v_call: TRBV27; clone_size: -; cdr3_aa: CASSSPSRGTQYF
j_call: TRBJ1-1; v_call: TRBV2; clone_size: -; cdr3_aa: CASRTSQTIYTEAFF
j_call: TRBJ1-5; v_call: TRBV6-5; clone_size: -; cdr3_aa: CASSYALGLGSQPQHF
j_call: TRBJ1-6; v_call: TRBV6-1; clone_size: -; cdr3_aa: CASTSGWYSPLHF
j_call: TRBJ2-6; v_call: TRBV6-6; clone_size: once; cdr3_aa: CASMYSGANVLTF
j_call: TRBJ2-3; v_call: TRBV7-4; clone_size: once; cdr3_aa: CASSLTQHQDTQYF
j_call: TRBJ2-1; v_call: TRBV3-1; clone_size: few; cdr3_aa: CASSQLGLVNEQFF
j_call: TRBJ2-3; v_call: TRBV6-4; clone_size: -; cdr3_aa: CASSTGGVDTQYF
j_call: TRBJ1-4; v_call: TRBV2; clone_size: -; cdr3_aa: CASNREGYNEKLFF